The 4 T cell receptor beta chains below were found in one sample sequenced in a study of T-cell memory formation after mild COVID-19. TCRdb recomputed calls from the 5' RACE reads with MiXCR, one row per CDR3 protein. The sample has under 600,000 distinct CDR3 sequences; roughly 22% are singletons. The sequenced material came from PBMCs or a T cell subset sorted from them (not recorded which). These receptors came from an adult woman who had mild COVID-19 (a few samples of this study predate the infection). Cell type and time point are not known.

This clonotype showed up just once. The rearrangement uses TRBV11-2 and TRBJ1-2, with D maybe TRBD1 (5 bases). From germline, CDR1 is SGHAT and CDR2 FQNNGV. There are 15 residues in the CDR3. Trimming left V 5 bases short and J 8 bases short, with 21 bases between. The CDR3 loop is CASSPSWGGSQGYTF. As DNA, the CDR3 is TGTGCCAGCAGCCCCTCCTGGGGGGGGTCCCAAGGCTACACCTTC.

This chain links TRBV6-1 with TRBJ2-7; D is perhaps TRBD2 (5 bases). CDR1 and CDR2 from the germline V gene are MNHNS and SASEGT. V was shortened by 3 bases and J by 4 bases, with 13 bases between the two germline ends. This CDR3 spans 14 amino acids. In DNA, the CDR3 is TGTGCCAGCAGTGAGGCCCAGTCGGGGTACGAGCAGTACTTC. This encodes CASSEAQSGYEQYF.

The chain has TRBV6-1 and TRBJ2-7, with D hard to call. Germline assignment: CDR1 MNHNS and CDR2 SASEGT. The CDR3 has 13 amino acids. The V gene lost 4 bases and the J gene lost 3 bases, with 10 bases spanning the gap. CDR3 nucleotide sequence: TGTGCCAGCAGTGGTCCACCGTTCTACGAGCAGTACTTC. Its protein product is CASSGPPFYEQYF.

This clonotype was counted at least ten times. This sequence joins TRBV3-1 and TRBJ2-3; 10 positions match TRBD2. The CDR3 contains 15 residues. J gave up 1 base and V 5 bases, and 3 bases lay outside the gene matches. Germline CDR1 LGHDT, CDR2 YNNKEL (reference sequence). This chain's CDR3 is CASSGLAGGTDTQYF. The CDR3 nucleotides are TGTGCCAGCAGCGGGCTAGCGGGGGGCACAGATACGCAGTATTTT.